This entry concerns a single T cell receptor (beta chain). V was pared by 11 bases and J by 3 bases, with 11 bases of the junction left unmatched. Per the germline V gene, CDR1 is LNHDA and CDR2 is SQIVND (reference sequence). The CDR3 totals 15 residues. These data originate in a study of T cells in Graves' hyperthyroidism and ophthalmopathy. Overall study: Initial diagnosis, before any treatment, was when peripheral blood was collected.

The hyperthyroidism patients had all been newly diagnosed, and their disease duration was under 2 months. Their ages ranged from 18 to 65 years. On the basis of clinical symptoms, serum thyroxine and TRAb, thyroid ultrasound and orbital computed tomography, diagnoses were made. The PBMCs studied were ones that came from approximately 9.9 ml fresh peripheral blood. Amplification of TCR beta CDR3 regions was performed using RNA transcripts as template. First-round RT-PCR with HTBI primers amplified the TCR CDR3 region. TCRdb reprocessed the multiplex PCR reads with MiXCR, giving one entry per CDR3 protein. The data show some 360,000 distinct CDR3 sequences, approximately 13% seen once.

The genes are TRBV19 and TRBJ1-3; 9 nucleotides line up with TRBD1. This clonotype was obtained from an older woman with Graves' hyperthyroidism. Material: blood. CDR3 protein: CAAAWTGAIGNTIYF. In nucleotides, the CDR3 is TGTGCCGCCGCTTGGACAGGGGCAATTGGAAACACCATATATTTT.